Below are 26 T cell receptor beta chains sequenced from a single sample in a study of shared clonotypes between healthy human individuals. Repertoires were generated with immunoSEQ multiplex PCR, while TCRdb's copy carries only in-frame clones and drops some. The table lists millions of clones, roughly 92% of them singletons. The sample was naive CD4+ T cells sorted from blood. As for subset: CD45RA+ positively selected. The receptors stem from a young man in good health.

The chain carries TRBV27 and TRBJ2-7; no definite D call. Germline CDR1 is MNHEY and CDR2 is SMNVEV (reference sequence). V was cut by 2 bases and J by 8 bases, with 13 bases left in between. The CDR3 length is 13 residues. The CDR3 region has the DNA TGTGCCAGCAGTTTAGGGAACGAGGAGAAGCAGTACTTC. As protein: CASSLGNEEKQYF.

V usage is TRBV6-1 and J usage is TRBJ1-1, with 7 nucleotides matching TRBD1. This CDR3 is built from 14 residues. Germline V CDR1 and CDR2: MNHNS, SASEGT. Trimming at V came to 6 bases and at J to 4 bases, leaving 8 bases not matched to a gene. The CDR3 nucleotides are TGTGCCAGCAGGGGGACAGCGTCGGGCACTGAAGCTTTCTTT. Translation: CASRGTASGTEAFF.

The V gene is TRBV27, the J gene TRBJ1-1; 8 bases align to TRBD1. This CDR3 contains 14 residues. CDR1 is MNHEY, CDR2 SMNVEV, per germline (reference sequence). The trim removed 8 bases at V and 1 base at J, leaving 6 bases unmatched. The CDR3 region is CASRQGQPNTEAFF. The CDR3, as DNA: TGTGCCAGCCGACAGGGGCAACCGAACACTGAAGCTTTCTTT.

The rearrangement links TRBV6-1 to TRBJ2-7; D unclear. CDR3 length: 11 amino acids. Trimming removed 7 bases at V and 3 bases at J, with 7 bases between. Germline V gives CDR1 MNHNS, CDR2 SASEGT. The CDR3 DNA reads TGTGCCAGCATAGACATCTACGAGCAGTACTTC. Residues: CASIDIYEQYF.

The rearrangement uses TRBV2 and TRBJ2-1; no clear D gene. This CDR3 comprises 13 residues. Trimming took 8 bases from V and 4 from J, leaving 12 bases between them. The germline gives CDR1 SNHLY, CDR2 FYNNEI. CDR3 nucleotide sequence: TGTGCCAGCCGGATGGTCCGTTACAATGAGCAGTTCTTC. Amino acids: CASRMVRYNEQFF.

The chain recombines TRBV9 with TRBJ2-2; possible D gene TRBD1, 5 bases. Germline CDR1 and CDR2: SGDLS and YYNGEE. V was shortened by 6 bases and J by 5 bases, with 8 bases between the two germline ends. This CDR3 is 12 amino acids long. The CDR3 nucleotides read TGTGCCAGCACAGGGTTAACCGGGGAGCTGTTTTTT. Its protein product is CASTGLTGELFF.

The chain carries TRBV9 and TRBJ1-6; no reliable D call. CDR3 size: 16 residues. CDR1 SGDLS and CDR2 YYNGEE come from the germline V gene. V lost 3 bases to trimming and J lost 0 bases, with 10 bases between them. For the CDR3, the DNA is TGTGCCAGCAGCGGCGACGGCAGCTCCTATAATTCACCCCTCCACTTT. It is translated as CASSGDGSSYNSPLHF.

The chain has TRBV10-3 and TRBJ2-1; 8 positions match TRBD1. CDR1 is ENHRY and CDR2 is SYGVKD in the germline V gene. CDR3 length equals 14 residues. The ends lost 8 bases at V and 8 bases at J; junction bases unmatched: 11. As DNA, the CDR3 is TGTGCCATCGGCGCAGGGGGCCACGGTGATGAGCAGTTCTTC. Protein product: CAIGAGGHGDEQFF.

V and J are TRBV9 and TRBJ2-7; 9 bases are shared with TRBD2. Unmatched junction bases numbered 10, after V lost 0 bases and J lost 6 bases. The CDR3 is made up of 16 amino acids. The V gene's germline CDR1 is SGDLS and CDR2 YYNGEE. CDR3 sequence: CASSVGSASGNGEQYF. Written as DNA, the CDR3 is TGTGCCAGCAGCGTAGGGTCGGCTAGCGGGAACGGCGAGCAGTACTTC. Based on the CDR3 plus reference TRBV9 and TRBJ2-7, the full variable domain is DSGVTQTPKHLITATGQRVTLRCSPRSGDLSVYWYQQSLDQGLQFLIQYYNGEERAKGNILERFSAQQFPDLHSELNLSSLELGDSALYFCASSVGSASGNGEQYFGPGTRLTVT.

This chain uses TRBV19 with TRBJ2-7; 7 bases agree with TRBD1. The germline CDR1 and CDR2 sequences are LNHDA and SQIVND (reference sequence). Trimming cost V 8 bases and J 2 bases; bases outside gene matches: 6. The CDR3 is 13 residues long. For the CDR3, the DNA is TGTGCCAGTGAGGACAGGAGTACCTACGAGCAGTACTTC. The encoded protein is CASEDRSTYEQYF.

This rearrangement joins TRBV2 to TRBJ2-2, with TRBD1 matching over 9 bases. There are 15 residues in the CDR3. Germline V gene data show CDR1 as SNHLY and CDR2 as FYNNEI. V was pared by 2 bases and J by 5 bases, with 3 bases of the junction left unmatched. CDR3 nucleotides: TGTGCCAGCAGTGAACAACAGGGGGCGACCGGGGAGCTGTTTTTT. This codes for CASSEQQGATGELFF. Supplemented by reference TRBV2 and TRBJ2-2, the full variable domain reads EPEVTQTPSHQVTQMGQEVILRCVPISNHLYFYWYRQILGQKVEFLVSFYNNEISEKSEIFDDQFSVERPDGSNFTLKIRSTKLEDSAMYFCASSEQQGATGELFFGEGSRLTVL.

This chain joins TRBV18 and TRBJ2-2; D is ambiguous. V gave up 1 base and J gave up 6 bases, with 3 bases separating them. The germline V gene encodes CDR1 KGHSH and CDR2 LQKENI. There are 12 residues in the CDR3. The CDR3 DNA follows: TGTGCCAGCTCACCACTTTCCGGGGAGCTGTTTTTT. Encoded protein: CASSPLSGELFF.

The chain joins TRBV7-9 to TRBJ1-3, with D uncertain. The CDR3 sequence is 15 residues long. CDR1 and CDR2 from the germline V gene are SEHNR and FQNEAQ (reference sequence). Trimming shortened V by 5 bases and J by 0 bases, and 11 bases separated the two germline ends. CDR3 DNA sequence: TGTGCCAGCAGCCCCATCGAACTCTCTGGAAACACCATATATTTT. It yields the protein CASSPIELSGNTIYF.

V and J are TRBV19 and TRBJ2-3; tentative D call: TRBD2 (6 bases). The V end lost 8 bases, the J end lost 1 base, and 16 bases lay between the germline ends. Germline V gene sequence: CDR1 LNHDA, CDR2 SQIVND (reference sequence). This CDR3 region has 15 residues. The DNA of the CDR3 is TGTGCCAGTCAACAGAGGGGCGGGGGCACAGATACGCAGTATTTT. Its protein is CASQQRGGGTDTQYF.

V and J are TRBV7-2 and TRBJ2-1, with 10 bases matching TRBD2. Germline V gene lookup returns CDR1 SGHTA and CDR2 FQGNSA. After removal of 4 bases from V and 8 bases from J, the junction contained 5 bases not matched to a gene. This CDR3 has 14 residues. The chain's CDR3 is CASSSTSGFHEQFF. The CDR3 DNA reads TGTGCCAGCAGCTCGACTAGCGGGTTTCATGAGCAGTTCTTC.

The gene calls are TRBV4-1 and TRBJ1-6; TRBD1 matches at 7 bases. The length of the CDR3 is 15 residues. Germline V gene sequence: CDR1 MGHRA, CDR2 YSYEKL. The V and J ends lost 2 bases and 5 bases, in that order; junction bases with no gene match: 3. Here the CDR3 DNA reads TGCGCCAGCAGCCAAACCGGGACAGATAATTCACCCCTCCACTTT. The encoded protein is CASSQTGTDNSPLHF.

Turning to this clone: Other nucleotide sequences from this sample produce the same CDR3. The chain uses TRBV9 and TRBJ1-3; D is undetermined. Germline CDR1 is SGDLS and CDR2 is YYNGEE. Between the trimmed V and J ends, which lost 7 bases and 4 bases, there was a span of 6 bases. The CDR3 totals 11 residues. The CDR3 loop reads CASRSGNTIYF. The CDR3 region has the DNA TGTGCCAGCCGGTCAGGAAACACCATATATTTT.

A single count supports this clone. V is TRBV27 and J is TRBJ2-1; 13 positions match TRBD2. V trimming: 6 bases; J trimming: 8 bases; junction bases outside the gene matches: 7. There are 15 residues in the CDR3. Germline V gene data show CDR1 as MNHEY and CDR2 as SMNVEV (reference sequence). The CDR3 DNA is TGTGCCAGCAGGTACGGGACTAGCGGGGCCTATGAGCAGTTCTTC. It translates to CASRYGTSGAYEQFF.

The chain has TRBV5-1 and TRBJ2-2; possible D gene TRBD1, 6 bases. The CDR3 totals 14 residues. With 3 bases removed from V and 8 bases from J, the gap between germline ends came to 14 bases. Germline CDR1 SGHRS, CDR2 YFSETQ. The CDR3 reads CASSYDRTAGELFF. CDR3 in DNA: TGCGCCAGCAGCTACGACAGGACTGCGGGGGAGCTGTTTTTT.

The V call is TRBV28, the J call TRBJ2-1; the match to TRBD2 covers 10 bases. V was clipped by 11 bases and J by 7 bases; unmatched bases: 8. Germline V gene lookup returns CDR1 MDHEN and CDR2 SYDVKM. This CDR3 comprises 13 residues. The CDR3 protein is CASASGGANEQFF. The CDR3 coding sequence is TGTGCCTCGGCCAGCGGGGGGGCGAATGAGCAGTTCTTC.

The chain is built from TRBV18 and TRBJ1-5; no firm D call. The CDR3 extends over 15 amino acids. CDR1 and CDR2 (germline): KGHSH, LQKENI. Trimming removed 6 bases at V and 5 bases at J, with 17 bases between. CDR3 in amino acids: CASSPIGSDHQPQHF. The CDR3 DNA reads as TGTGCCAGCTCCCCCATCGGGTCGGACCATCAGCCCCAGCATTTT.

The chain carries TRBV29-1 and TRBJ2-1; 8 nucleotides match TRBD2. The CDR3 is 14 amino acids. The germline V gene has CDR1 SQVTM and CDR2 ANQGSEA. V was clipped by 3 bases and J by 2 bases; unmatched bases: 3. The CDR3 sequence is CSVDERGTYNEQFF. CDR3 bases: TGCAGCGTTGATGAGCGGGGGACCTACAATGAGCAGTTCTTC.

This clone was seen a handful of times. The V gene is TRBV6-1, the J gene TRBJ1-2, with TRBD1 identical over 9 bases. In germline, CDR1 is MNHNS, CDR2 SASEGT. V lost 6 bases and J lost 0; bases outside the gene matches: 8. CDR3 length equals 16 residues. The chain's CDR3 is CASSELNRGPNYGYTF. The CDR3 region has the DNA TGTGCCAGCAGCGAACTGAACAGGGGGCCTAACTATGGCTACACCTTC.

The chain recombines TRBV5-4 with TRBJ1-1; D not resolved. From germline, CDR1 is SGHNT and CDR2 YYREEE (reference sequence). V gave up 1 base and J gave up 4 bases, with 8 bases separating them. The CDR3 is made up of 13 amino acids. The CDR3 nucleotides read TGTGCCAGCAGCTTGAGTCAAATCACTGAAGCTTTCTTT. Translated, it gives CASSLSQITEAFF.

V is TRBV29-1 and J is TRBJ2-3; D remains unclear. V gave up 6 bases and J gave up 3 bases, with 10 bases separating them. CDR1 is SQVTM, CDR2 ANQGSEA, per germline. This CDR3 region has 12 residues. The DNA for the CDR3 is TGCAGCGTCACCGTGGGAACAGATACGCAGTATTTT. Its translation is CSVTVGTDTQYF.

V usage is TRBV5-1 and J usage is TRBJ2-1; tentative D call: TRBD1 (5 bases). This CDR3 has 15 residues. V lost 0 bases and J lost 9, with 16 bases in between. The V gene's germline CDR1 is SGHRS and CDR2 YFSETQ. The CDR3 reads CASSLEAGKLGEQFF. Written as DNA, the CDR3 is TGCGCCAGCAGCTTGGAGGCAGGGAAGCTGGGTGAGCAGTTCTTC. The whole variable domain, remainder taken from reference TRBV5-1 and TRBJ2-1, is KAGVTQTPRYLIKTRGQQVTLSCSPISGHRSVSWYQQTPGQGLQFLFEYFSETQRNKGNFPGRFSGRQFSNSRSEMNVSTLELGDSALYLCASSLEAGKLGEQFFGPGTRLTVL.